The clone carrying this T cell receptor beta chain was seen a few times. What it recognizes is unknown. Trimming shortened V by 3 bases and J by 8 bases, and 9 bases separated the two germline ends. Germline loops: CDR1 MNHEY, CDR2 SVGAGI. The CDR3 is 12 amino acids. This sample is drawn from a study of vaccination and CD4 T cells after COVID-19. Study-wide results and limits: Going from roughly 21 to 40, median SARS-CoV-2-reactive clonotypes did not rise significantly.

An Oncomine TCR Beta short-read assay was used to sequence the DNA from cultured CD4+ T cells. Researchers extracted genomic DNA from CD4+ T cells that had been cultured. TCRdb processed the PCR reads anew with MiXCR; each CDR3 protein has one entry. The repertoire holds 10,000 or so distinct CDR3 sequences, with nearly 35% as singletons. The treatment was: roughly 10-day PBMC culture with coronavirus spike peptide pools or control peptides (ViraFEST assay). The unexposed donor provided CD4+ T cells, which were taken before the COVID-19 pandemic (2011-2018). Specimen: CD4+ T cells from blood, cultured in vitro. This TCR was recovered from a human donor in good health. This chain links TRBV6-5 with TRBJ2-3; no clear D gene. The CDR3, as DNA: TGTGCCAGCAGTTATCTACGTGGTACGCAGTATTTT. Its protein product is CASSYLRGTQYF.